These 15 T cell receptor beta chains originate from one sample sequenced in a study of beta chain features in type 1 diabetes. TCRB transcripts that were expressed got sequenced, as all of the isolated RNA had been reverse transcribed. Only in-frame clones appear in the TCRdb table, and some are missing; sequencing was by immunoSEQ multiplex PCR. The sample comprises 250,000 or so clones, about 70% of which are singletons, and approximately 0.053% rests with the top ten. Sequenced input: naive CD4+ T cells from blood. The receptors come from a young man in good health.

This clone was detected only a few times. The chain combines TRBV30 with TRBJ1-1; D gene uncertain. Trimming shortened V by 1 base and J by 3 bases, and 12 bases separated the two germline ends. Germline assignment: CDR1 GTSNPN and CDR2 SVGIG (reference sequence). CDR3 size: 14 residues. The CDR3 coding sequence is TGTGCCTGGAGTGATTGGCTATTTGACACTGAAGCTTTCTTT. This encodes CAWSDWLFDTEAFF.

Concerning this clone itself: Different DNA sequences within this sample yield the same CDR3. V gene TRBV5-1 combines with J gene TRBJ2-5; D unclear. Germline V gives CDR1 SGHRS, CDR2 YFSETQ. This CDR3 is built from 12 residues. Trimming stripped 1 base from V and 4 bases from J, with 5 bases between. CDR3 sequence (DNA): TGCGCCAGCAGCTTGAGAGGAGAGACCCAGTACTTC. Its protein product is CASSLRGETQYF.

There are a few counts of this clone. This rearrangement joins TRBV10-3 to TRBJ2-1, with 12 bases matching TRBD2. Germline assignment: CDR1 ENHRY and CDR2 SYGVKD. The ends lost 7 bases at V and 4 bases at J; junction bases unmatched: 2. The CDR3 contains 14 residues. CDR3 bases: TGTGCCATCACTGGGACTAGCGGGTACAATGAGCAGTTCTTC. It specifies CAITGTSGYNEQFF.

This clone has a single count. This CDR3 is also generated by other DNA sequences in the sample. The CDR3 DNA sequence: TGCAGTGCCAGGGGCCCAGATACGCAGTATTTT. Encoded protein: CSARGPDTQYF. This chain uses TRBV20-1 with TRBJ2-3; possibly TRBD1 for D (6 bases). This CDR3 region has 11 residues. Trimming removed 6 bases from V and 4 bases from J, with 8 bases in between. Germline V gene lookup returns CDR1 DFQATT and CDR2 SNEGSKA (reference sequence).

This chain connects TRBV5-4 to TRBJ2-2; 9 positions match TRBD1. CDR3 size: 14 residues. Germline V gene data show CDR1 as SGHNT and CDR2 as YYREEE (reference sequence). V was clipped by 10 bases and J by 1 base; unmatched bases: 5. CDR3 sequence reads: CAVPGQGNTGELFF. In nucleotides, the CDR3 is TGTGCCGTTCCGGGACAGGGGAACACCGGGGAGCTGTTTTTT. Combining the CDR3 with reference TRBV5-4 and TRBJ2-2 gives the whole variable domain ETGVTQSPTHLIKTRGQQVTLRCSSQSGHNTVSWYQQALGQGPQFIFQYYREEENGRGNFPPRFSGLQFPNYSSELNVNALELDDSALYLCAVPGQGNTGELFFGEGSRLTVL.

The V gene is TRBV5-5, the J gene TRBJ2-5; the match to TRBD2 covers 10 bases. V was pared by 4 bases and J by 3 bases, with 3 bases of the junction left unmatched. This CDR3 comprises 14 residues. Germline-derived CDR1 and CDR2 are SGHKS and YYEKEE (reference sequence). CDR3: CASSRTSGEETQYF. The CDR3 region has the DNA TGTGCCAGCAGCCGGACTAGCGGTGAAGAGACCCAGTACTTC.

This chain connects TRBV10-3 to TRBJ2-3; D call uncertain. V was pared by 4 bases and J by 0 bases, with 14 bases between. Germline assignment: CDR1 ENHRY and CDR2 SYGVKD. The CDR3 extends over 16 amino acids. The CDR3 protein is CAISVTSSPSTDTQYF. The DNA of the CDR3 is TGTGCCATCAGTGTTACGAGTTCCCCTAGCACAGATACGCAGTATTTT.

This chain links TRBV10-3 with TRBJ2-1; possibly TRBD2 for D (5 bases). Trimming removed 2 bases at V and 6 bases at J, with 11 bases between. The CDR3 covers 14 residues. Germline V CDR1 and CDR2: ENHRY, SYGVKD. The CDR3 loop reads CAISEPGEGNEQFF. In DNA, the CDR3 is TGTGCCATCAGTGAGCCTGGCGAGGGCAATGAGCAGTTCTTC.

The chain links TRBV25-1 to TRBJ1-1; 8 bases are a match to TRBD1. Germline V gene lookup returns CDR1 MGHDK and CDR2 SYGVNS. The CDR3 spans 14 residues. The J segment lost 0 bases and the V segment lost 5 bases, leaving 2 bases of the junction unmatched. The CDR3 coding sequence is TGTGCCAGCAGTTACAGGGGGATGAACACTGAAGCTTTCTTT. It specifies CASSYRGMNTEAFF.

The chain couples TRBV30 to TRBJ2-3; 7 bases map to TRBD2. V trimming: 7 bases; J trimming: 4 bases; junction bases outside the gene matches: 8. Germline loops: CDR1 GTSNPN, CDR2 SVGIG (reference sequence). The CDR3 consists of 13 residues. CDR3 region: CALGVAGADTQYF. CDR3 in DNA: TGTGCCTTGGGTGTGGCGGGGGCAGATACGCAGTATTTT.

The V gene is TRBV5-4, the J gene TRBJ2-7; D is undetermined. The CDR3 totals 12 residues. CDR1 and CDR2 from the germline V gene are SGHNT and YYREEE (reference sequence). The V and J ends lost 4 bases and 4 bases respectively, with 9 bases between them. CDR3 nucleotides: TGTGCCAGCAGCGCCGTTGGGTACGAGCAGTACTTC. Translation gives CASSAVGYEQYF.

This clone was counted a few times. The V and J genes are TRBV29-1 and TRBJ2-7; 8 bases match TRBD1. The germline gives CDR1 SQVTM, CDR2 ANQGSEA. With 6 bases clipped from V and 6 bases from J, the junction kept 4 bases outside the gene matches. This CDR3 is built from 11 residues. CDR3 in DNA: TGCAGCGTAGGACAGGGAGGCGAGCAGTACTTC. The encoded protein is CSVGQGGEQYF.

CDR3 amino acids: CASSLEIQETQYF. The CDR3 DNA reads TGTGCCAGCAGCTTGGAGATTCAAGAGACCCAGTACTTC. The chain joins TRBV7-6 to TRBJ2-5; no definite D call. CDR3 length: 13 residues. Germline V CDR1 and CDR2: SGHVS, FNYEAQ. Trimming cost V 3 bases and J 2 bases, with 7 bases left between them.

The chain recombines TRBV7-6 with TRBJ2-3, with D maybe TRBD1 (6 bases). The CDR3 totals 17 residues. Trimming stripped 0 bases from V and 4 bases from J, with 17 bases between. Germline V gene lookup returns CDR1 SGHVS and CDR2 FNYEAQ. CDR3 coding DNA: TGTGCCAGCAGCTTAGCCTTACAGGGCAGGTCATCAGATACGCAGTATTTT. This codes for CASSLALQGRSSDTQYF. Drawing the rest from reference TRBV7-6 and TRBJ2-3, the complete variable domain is GAGVSQSPRYKVTKRGQDVALRCDPISGHVSLYWYRQALGQGPEFLTYFNYEAQQDKSGLPNDRFSAERPEGSISTLTIQRTEQRDSAMYRCASSLALQGRSSDTQYFGPGTRLTVL.

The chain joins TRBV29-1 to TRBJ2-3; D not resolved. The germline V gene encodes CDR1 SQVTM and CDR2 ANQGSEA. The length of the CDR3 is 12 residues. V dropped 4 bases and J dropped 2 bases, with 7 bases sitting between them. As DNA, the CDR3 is TGCAGCGTTGTGGTCAACACAGATACGCAGTATTTT. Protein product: CSVVVNTDTQYF.